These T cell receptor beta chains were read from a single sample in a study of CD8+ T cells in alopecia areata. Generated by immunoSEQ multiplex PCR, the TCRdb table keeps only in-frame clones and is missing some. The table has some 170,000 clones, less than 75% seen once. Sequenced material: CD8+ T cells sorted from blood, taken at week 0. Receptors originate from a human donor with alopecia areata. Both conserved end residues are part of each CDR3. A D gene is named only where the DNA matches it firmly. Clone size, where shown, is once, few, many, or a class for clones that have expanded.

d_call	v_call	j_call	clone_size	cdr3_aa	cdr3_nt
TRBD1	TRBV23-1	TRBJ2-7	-	CASSQVQGAGSYEQYF	TGCGCCAGCAGTCAAGTCCAGGGGGCAGGGTCCTACGAGCAGTACTTC
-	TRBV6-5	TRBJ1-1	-	CASIVGTEAFF	TGTGCCAGCATTGTAGGGACTGAAGCTTTCTTT
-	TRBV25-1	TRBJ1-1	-	CASSESGGRSTEAFF	TGTGCCAGCAGTGAATCGGGGGGGCGTAGCACTGAAGCTTTCTTT
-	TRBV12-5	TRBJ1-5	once	CASGLTTPRPQHF	TGTGCTAGTGGTTTGACAACCCCGAGGCCCCAGCATTTT
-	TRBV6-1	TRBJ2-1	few	CASLPGQVGYNEQFF	TGTGCCAGCCTCCCGGGACAAGTGGGCTACAATGAGCAGTTCTTC
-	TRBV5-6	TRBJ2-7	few	CASSSDAYEQYF	TGTGCCAGCAGCTCGGACGCCTACGAGCAGTACTTC
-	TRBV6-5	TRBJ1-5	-	CASSPSNQPQHF	TGTGCCAGCAGTCCTAGCAATCAGCCCCAGCATTTT
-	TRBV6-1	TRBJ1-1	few	CASSFRQKTNTEAFF	TGTGCCAGCAGCTTTCGACAGAAGACGAACACTGAAGCTTTCTTT
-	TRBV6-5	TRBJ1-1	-	CASGGNTEAFF	TGTGCCAGCGGGGGGAACACTGAAGCTTTCTTT
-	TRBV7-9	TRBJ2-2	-	CASSPNTGELFF	TGTGCCAGCAGCCCTAACACCGGGGAGCTGTTTTTT
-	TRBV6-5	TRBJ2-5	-	CASSLGHLRETQYF	TGTGCCAGCAGTTTGGGACACCTTCGGGAGACCCAGTACTTC
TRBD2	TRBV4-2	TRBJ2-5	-	CASSKAGLAGWGSQETQYF	TGTGCCAGCAGCAAGGCGGGACTAGCGGGGTGGGGATCCCAAGAGACCCAGTACTTC
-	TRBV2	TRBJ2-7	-	CASSETFGMRYEQYF	TGTGCCAGCAGTGAAACTTTTGGGATGAGGTACGAGCAGTACTTC
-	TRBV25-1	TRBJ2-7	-	CASSEGHKGYEQYF	TGTGCCAGCAGTGAAGGACATAAGGGGTACGAGCAGTACTTC
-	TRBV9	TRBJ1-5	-	CASSVDDRANQPQHF	TGTGCCAGCAGCGTAGACGACAGAGCGAATCAGCCCCAGCATTTT
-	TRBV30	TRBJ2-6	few	CAWSSLADHGANVLTF	TGTGCCTGGAGTTCCCTGGCGGATCATGGGGCCAACGTCCTGACTTTC
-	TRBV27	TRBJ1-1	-	CASSLVSMNTEAFF	TGTGCCAGCAGTTTAGTATCCATGAACACTGAAGCTTTCTTT
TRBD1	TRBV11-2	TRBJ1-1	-	CASSSSLTGTPEAFF	TGTGCCAGCAGCTCGAGTCTGACAGGGACACCTGAAGCTTTCTTT
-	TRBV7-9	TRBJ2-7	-	CASRGTQGRNEQYF	TGTGCCAGCAGGGGGACACAGGGAAGGAACGAGCAGTACTTC
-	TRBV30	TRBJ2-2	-	CAWKDTGELFF	TGTGCCTGGAAGGACACCGGGGAGCTGTTTTTT
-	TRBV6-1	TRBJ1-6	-	CASSEGLSYNSPLHF	TGTGCCAGCAGTGAAGGACTCTCCTATAATTCACCCCTCCACTTT
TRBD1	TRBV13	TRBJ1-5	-	CASSARGEPQHF	TGTGCCAGCAGCGCCAGGGGGGAACCCCAGCATTTT
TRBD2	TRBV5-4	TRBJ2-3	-	CASSSPTSGSTDTQYF	TGTGCCAGCAGCTCACCGACTAGCGGCAGCACAGATACGCAGTATTTT
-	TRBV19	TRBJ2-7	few	CASSIGGVSEQYF	TGTGCCAGTAGTATAGGAGGTGTGAGCGAGCAGTACTTC
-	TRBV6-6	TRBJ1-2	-	CASSYGSEDTF	TGTGCCAGCAGTTACGGTTCCGAGGACACCTTC
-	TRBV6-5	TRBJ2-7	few	CASSPFSKGDEQYF	TGTGCCAGCAGCCCCTTCTCGAAAGGAGACGAGCAGTACTTC
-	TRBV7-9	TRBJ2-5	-	CASRGLTNGAQYF	TGTGCCAGCAGGGGACTGACAAACGGGGCCCAGTACTTC
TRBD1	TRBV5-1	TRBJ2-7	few	CASSTGTGSYEQYF	TGCGCCAGCAGCACCGGGACAGGGAGTTACGAGCAGTACTTC
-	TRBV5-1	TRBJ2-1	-	CASSLDRRSYNEQFF	TGCGCCAGCAGCTTGGACAGACGGTCCTACAATGAGCAGTTCTTC
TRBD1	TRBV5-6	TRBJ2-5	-	CASSLGAGGLETQYF	TGTGCCAGCAGCTTGGGCGCAGGGGGCTTAGAGACCCAGTACTTC
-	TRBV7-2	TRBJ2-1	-	CASSLRRGEQFF	TGTGCCAGCAGCTTAAGACGGGGTGAGCAGTTCTTC
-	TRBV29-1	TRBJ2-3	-	CSAKERDTTTDTQYF	TGCAGCGCCAAGGAAAGGGACACCACCACAGATACGCAGTATTTT
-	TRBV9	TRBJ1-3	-	CASSVVPGNTIYF	TGTGCCAGCAGCGTAGTGCCCGGAAACACCATATATTTT
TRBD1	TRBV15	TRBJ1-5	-	CATSRDRGTGNQPQHF	TGTGCCACCAGCAGAGATCGAGGGACAGGGAATCAGCCCCAGCATTTT
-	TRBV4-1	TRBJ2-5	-	CASSQVFVTGRGETQYF	TGCGCCAGCAGCCAGGTCTTCGTGACAGGCCGGGGAGAGACCCAGTACTTC
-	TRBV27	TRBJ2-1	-	CASSSSGEQFF	TGTGCCAGCAGCTCTAGTGGGGAGCAGTTCTTC
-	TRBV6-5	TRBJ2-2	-	CASRPGATGELFF	TGTGCCAGCAGACCAGGGGCGACCGGGGAGCTGTTTTTT
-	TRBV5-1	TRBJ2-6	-	CASSLTAGANVLTF	TGCGCCAGCAGCTTAACGGCTGGGGCCAACGTCCTGACTTTC
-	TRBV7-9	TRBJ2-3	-	CASSLSAGFSTDTQYF	TGTGCCAGCAGCTTATCCGCGGGATTTAGCACAGATACGCAGTATTTT
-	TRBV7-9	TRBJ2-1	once	CASSFSEEGYNEQFF	TGTGCCAGCAGCTTCTCAGAAGAAGGTTACAATGAGCAGTTCTTC
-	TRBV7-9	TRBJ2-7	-	CASSLPSYEQYF	TGTGCCAGCAGCTTACCGTCCTACGAGCAGTACTTC
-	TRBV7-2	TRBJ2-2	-	CASSLTGELFF	TGTGCCAGCAGCTTAACCGGGGAGCTGTTTTTT
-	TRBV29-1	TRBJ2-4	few	CSVVGAKNIQYF	TGCAGCGTTGTCGGGGCCAAAAACATTCAGTACTTC
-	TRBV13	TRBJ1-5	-	CASSLGRLQPQHF	TGTGCCAGCAGCTTAGGCCGTTTGCAGCCCCAGCATTTT
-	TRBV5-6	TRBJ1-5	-	CASGRTGRGNQPQHF	TGTGCCAGCGGAAGGACGGGTCGTGGCAATCAGCCCCAGCATTTT
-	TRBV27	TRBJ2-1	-	CASSLYNEQFF	TGTGCCAGCAGTCTTTACAATGAGCAGTTCTTC
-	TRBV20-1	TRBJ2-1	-	CSASYEQFF	TGCAGTGCTAGCTATGAGCAGTTCTTC
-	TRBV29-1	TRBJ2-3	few	CSVEEGLGDTQYF	TGCAGCGTTGAGGAGGGGCTTGGAGATACGCAGTATTTT
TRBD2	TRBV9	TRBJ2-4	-	CASSVGGTSGGQAKNIQYF	TGTGCCAGCAGCGTAGGTGGGACTAGCGGGGGCCAAGCCAAAAACATTCAGTACTTC
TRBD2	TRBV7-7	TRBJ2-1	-	CASSLAREGEQFF	TGTGCCAGCAGCTTAGCCCGGGAGGGTGAGCAGTTCTTC
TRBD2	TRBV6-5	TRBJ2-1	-	CASSPGLPSYNEQFF	TGTGCCAGCAGCCCGGGACTACCGTCTTACAATGAGCAGTTCTTC
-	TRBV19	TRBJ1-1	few	CASSTRGMNTEAFF	TGTGCCAGTAGTACGAGGGGCATGAACACTGAAGCTTTCTTT